These 6 T cell receptor beta chains originate from one sample sequenced in a study of T-cell reconstitution after alpha-beta-depleted transplantation in children (dated by TCRdb to about 2016). The treatment or condition label, read with the paper, signifies: allogeneic hematopoietic cell transplantation with graft depleted of TCRalphabeta T cells and CD19 B cells. Receptor libraries were prepared by PCR. Sequencing relied on an Illumina HiSeq 2500. To normalize quantification of the TCRbeta repertoire, the TCR libraries were built with molecular barcoding that relied on unique molecular identifiers. The public sequencing data were trimmed at Q25 with fastp and processed into clonotypes with MiXCR by TCRdb, which kept only in-frame beta chains. Rows with a matching CDR3 protein are joined into one entry that keeps the most common DNA and genes. For this sample the table gives 540,000 or so distinct CDR3 sequences, of which roughly 24% were detected only once. The ten largest clones capture 14% of the sample.

The sequencing used PBMCs, mostly from graft donor cells, collected 360 days after TCRalphabeta/CD19-depleted stem cell transplant. The receptors were gathered from a boy in the first two years of life who had a stem cell transplant for acute myeloid leukemia, so the T cells may come from the graft donor.

The V call is TRBV2, the J call TRBJ2-7; D may be TRBD2 (5 bases). Per germline, CDR1 SNHLY and CDR2 FYNNEI. Trimming took off 10 bases at V and 3 bases at J, with 16 bases between the two ends. The CDR3 runs 13 residues. The CDR3 DNA is TGTGCCATCGGTCGACTAAGTTACTACGAGCAGTACGTC. It specifies CAIGRLSYYEQYV.

The chain combines TRBV5-1 with TRBJ1-1; 7 positions agree with TRBD1. Germline CDR1 and CDR2: SGHRS and YFSETQ. This CDR3 is 15 amino acids long. After removal of 0 bases from V and 7 bases from J, the junction contained 9 bases not matched to a gene. As DNA, the CDR3 is TGCGCCAGCAGCTTGGTCGTAGGGGGCGCAAATGAAGCTTTCTTT. Translating it yields CASSLVVGGANEAFF.

In its sample, this clonotype was seen many times. The J gene is TRBJ2-3, the V gene TRBV4-2; 8 bases agree with TRBD2. J gave up 2 bases and V 0 bases, and 7 bases lay outside the gene matches. This CDR3 region has 17 residues. Germline CDR1 reads LGHNA; CDR2 reads YNFKEQ. The CDR3, as DNA: TGTGCCAGCAGCCAAGATCACGGCGGGGGGCCCACAGATACGCAGTATTTT. Protein sequence: CASSQDHGGGPTDTQYF.

This clonotype was observed many times. The J gene is TRBJ2-2, the V gene TRBV6-1, with no clear D. Trimming stripped 7 bases from V and 6 bases from J, with 12 bases between. The CDR3 length is 13 residues. In germline, CDR1 is MNHNS, CDR2 SASEGT. The CDR3 protein is CASTTLRPGELFF. The CDR3 nucleotides read TGTGCCAGCACCACTTTACGACCCGGGGAGCTGTTTTTT.

This clonotype was observed many times. The CDR3 spells CASSLAGTGAYEQYF. The CDR3 bases are TGTGCCAGCAGCTTAGCAGGGACAGGGGCCTACGAGCAGTACTTC. V and J are TRBV7-2 and TRBJ2-7; TRBD1 agrees at 10 bases. The CDR3 is made up of 15 amino acids. V was clipped by 0 bases and J by 2 bases; unmatched bases: 1. The germline gives CDR1 SGHTA, CDR2 FQGNSA.

This clonotype was recorded many times. The J gene is TRBJ2-1, the V gene TRBV25-1; 7 bases map to TRBD2. The CDR3 covers 15 residues. Germline CDR1 reads MGHDK; CDR2 reads SYGVNS. The V segment lost 0 bases and the J segment 4 bases; nucleotides outside the gene matches: 3. The CDR3: CASSEYMGGYNEQFF. The CDR3, as DNA: TGTGCCAGCAGTGAATATATGGGGGGGTACAATGAGCAGTTCTTC.